The rows below give T cell receptor beta chains drawn from one sample of a study of shared clonotypes between healthy human individuals. Assay: immunoSEQ multiplex PCR; the TCRdb copy retains only in-frame clones and omits some. The table includes under 2,000,000 clones, about 94% detected once. The sample comprised naive CD8+ T cells sorted from blood. All receptors come from a man between 18 and 35 years old in good health. Both conserved end residues are part of each CDR3. The D gene is left open where the match is weak. Clone size is given for some rows only: seen once, a few or many times, or a class if the clone is expanded.

>-|TRBJ2-5|TRBV10-2|-
TGCGCCAGCAGTGAGTCGAAACCCAGGGAGGAGACCCAGTACTTC
CASSESKPREETQYF
>-|TRBJ2-3|TRBV11-3|TRBD2
TGTGCCAGCAGCTTAGGATTTAGCGGGACTAGCACAGATACGCAGTATTTT
CASSLGFSGTSTDTQYF
>few|TRBJ2-7|TRBV29-1|-
TGCAGCGTTGACCGGGACGGCACCTACGAGCAGTACTTC
CSVDRDGTYEQYF
>once|TRBJ2-3|TRBV29-1|TRBD2
TGCAGCGTTGATGCCCCCCGGGAGCGGGAGGGCCTTTTTGAGCAGTATTTT
CSVDAPREREGLFEQYF
>-|TRBJ2-7|TRBV19|-
TGTGCCAGTAGTCCTGGCCCGAACTACGAGCAGTACTTC
CASSPGPNYEQYF
>-|TRBJ2-1|TRBV27|TRBD2
TGTGCCAGCAGTTTATCGGCGGGGGACTCCTACAATGAGCAGTTCTTC
CASSLSAGDSYNEQFF
>-|TRBJ2-5|TRBV28|-
TGTGCCAGCAGCCTCGCAGGGGCTCAAGAGACCCAGTACTTC
CASSLAGAQETQYF
>-|TRBJ2-3|TRBV7-6|TRBD1
TGTGCCAGCAGCCGACAGGGGGGCACAGATACGCAGTATTTT
CASSRQGGTDTQYF
>-|TRBJ2-5|TRBV14|TRBD2
TGTGCCAGCAGCCAAGAACACGAGGTTTGGGGCGGGAGGTCGGTCGAGACCCAGTACTTC
CASSQEHEVWGGRSVETQYF
>-|TRBJ2-1|TRBV10-1|TRBD2
TGCGCCAGCAGTGATCGTCTAGCGGGGGGGCCCTCCGTCAATGAGCAGTTCTTC
CASSDRLAGGPSVNEQFF
>few|TRBJ1-6|TRBV5-8|-
TGTGCCAGCAGCTTGGTCTTAGGGGGGCCAGCTTCTTTT
CASSLVLGGPASF
>once|TRBJ2-3|TRBV9|-
TGTGCCAGCAGCGTAGTAACTACAGATACGCAGTATTTT
CASSVVTTDTQYF
>-|TRBJ2-2|TRBV27|TRBD2
TGTGCCAGCAGTTCCTCTACTAGCGGGAGCAATACCGGGGAGCTGTTTTTT
CASSSSTSGSNTGELFF
>once|TRBJ2-7|TRBV4-1|TRBD1
TGCGCCAGCAGCCTACCGGGACAGGGAGCCTACGAGCAGTACTTC
CASSLPGQGAYEQYF
>-|TRBJ1-3|TRBV5-6|TRBD1
TGTGCCAGCAGCTTGGGGGGACAGATCTTCTCTGGAAACACCATATATTTT
CASSLGGQIFSGNTIYF
>-|TRBJ1-2|TRBV30|-
TGTGCCTGGAGCTCGGGTCTCGATGCTATTCTCTATGGCTACACCTTC
CAWSSGLDAILYGYTF
>-|TRBJ2-3|TRBV6-5|-
TGTGCCAGCAGTCCGACTCGGGGAGTCACAGATACGCAGTATTTT
CASSPTRGVTDTQYF
>-|TRBJ2-7|TRBV6-6|TRBD1
TGTGCCAGCAGTTCGGACAGGGAGGACTCCTACGAGCAGTACTTC
CASSSDREDSYEQYF
>-|TRBJ2-7|TRBV11-3|TRBD2
TGTGCCAGCAGGGGGCTAGCGGGAACCTACGAGCAGTACTTC
CASRGLAGTYEQYF
>once|TRBJ2-7|TRBV9|-
TGTGCCAGCAGCGCCGTGGGGTTCTCCTACGAGCAGTACTTC
CASSAVGFSYEQYF
>-|TRBJ2-1|TRBV7-9|-
TGTGCCAGCAGCTTAGGCCCCGGGACCCCGGTGGATGAGCAGTTCTTC
CASSLGPGTPVDEQFF
>-|TRBJ2-2|TRBV7-2|-
TGTGCCAGCAGCCCGCAGACCGGGGAGCTGTTTTTT
CASSPQTGELFF
>-|TRBJ2-3|TRBV30|-
TGTGCCTGGAGTGTAGGCCTTATCACAGATACGCAGTATTTT
CAWSVGLITDTQYF
>-|TRBJ1-4|TRBV6-5|-
TGTGCCAGCAGTTATTCCACCGGTGAAAAACTGTTTTTT
CASSYSTGEKLFF
>-|TRBJ1-1|TRBV10-2|-
TGCGCCAGCAGTGGCGGTAACACTGAAGCTTTCTTT
CASSGGNTEAFF
>-|TRBJ2-1|TRBV6-6|-
TGTGCCAGCAGCCAAGGGACGACGAAGTACAATGAGCAGTTCTTC
CASSQGTTKYNEQFF
>-|TRBJ1-2|TRBV4-1|-
TGCGCCAGCAGCCAAGGGGGGAACGCTGGCTACACCTTC
CASSQGGNAGYTF
>-|TRBJ2-3|TRBV13|-
TGTGCCAGCAGCTCCGGGACTTTGGGGTCCACAGATACGCAGTATTTT
CASSSGTLGSTDTQYF
>-|TRBJ2-7|TRBV4-3|-
TGCGCCAGCAGCCAAGATCAGCTAGCGCATACCTACGAGCAGTACTTC
CASSQDQLAHTYEQYF
>-|TRBJ2-7|TRBV7-8|TRBD2
TGTGCCAGCAGCTCGGGACTAGCGGGAGTGACCTACGAGCAGTACTTC
CASSSGLAGVTYEQYF
>-|TRBJ2-7|TRBV27|-
TGTGCCAGCAGTCCGGGTGGGGCCTACGAGCAGTACTTC
CASSPGGAYEQYF
>-|TRBJ2-7|TRBV6-1|-
TGTGCCAGCAGCTGGACAGCCGCCTACGAGCAGTACTTC
CASSWTAAYEQYF
>-|TRBJ1-2|TRBV19|-
TGTGCCAGTAGTATCGATTACGGTACCTATGGCTACACCTTC
CASSIDYGTYGYTF
>-|TRBJ2-1|TRBV27|TRBD2
TGTGCCAGCAGTTTATTTAGCGGGAATGAGCAGTTCTTC
CASSLFSGNEQFF
>-|TRBJ2-7|TRBV30|TRBD1
TGTGCCTGGAGTGCAACAGGGGGCGAGCAGTACTTC
CAWSATGGEQYF
>once|TRBJ2-7|TRBV23-1|-
TGCGCCAGCAGTCAATCGCGGCAGTACCACGAGCAGTACTTC
CASSQSRQYHEQYF
>-|TRBJ2-7|TRBV5-6|TRBD1
TGTGCCAGCAGCTCCGGGACAGGGACCTACGAGCAGTACTTC
CASSSGTGTYEQYF
>-|TRBJ1-2|TRBV7-9|-
TGTGCCAGCAGCTTTGACAGTTCTAACTATGGCTACACCTTC
CASSFDSSNYGYTF
>-|TRBJ2-7|TRBV4-3|-
TGCGCCAGCAGCCAAATCCGGGACCTCGACGAGCAGTACTTC
CASSQIRDLDEQYF
>-|TRBJ2-7|TRBV5-1|TRBD1
TGCGCCAGCAGCTCCGGGACAGGGTTGGGTCGTCCCTACGAGCAGTACTTC
CASSSGTGLGRPYEQYF
>-|TRBJ1-6|TRBV9|-
TGTGCCAGCAGCGTAACAGGGACCTATAATTCACCCCTCCACTTT
CASSVTGTYNSPLHF
>-|TRBJ1-2|TRBV4-3|-
TGCGCCAGCAGCCAAGATCGTGGGGATGGCTATGGCTACACCTTC
CASSQDRGDGYGYTF
>-|TRBJ2-7|TRBV7-9|-
TGTGCCAGCAGCTCCGGCGGGGTAGAATCCGAGCAGTACTTC
CASSSGGVESEQYF
>-|TRBJ2-7|TRBV7-9|-
TGTGCCAGCAGCCCTATTCAGGCCTACGAGCAGTACTTC
CASSPIQAYEQYF
>-|TRBJ2-7|TRBV13|-
TGTGCCAGCAGCTTAGGCCGCGGCTACGAGCAGTACTTC
CASSLGRGYEQYF
>-|TRBJ2-3|TRBV30|-
TGTGCCTGGAGTAGTCAGTTTGATACGCAGTATTTT
CAWSSQFDTQYF